Listed below are T cell receptor beta chains from one sample, sequenced in a study of T cells in Graves' hyperthyroidism and ophthalmopathy. TCRdb processed the multiplex PCR reads anew with MiXCR; each CDR3 protein has one entry. Counted here are hundreds of thousands of distinct CDR3 sequences, around 14% occurring once; the ten biggest clones make up 5.8%. The sample was blood. These receptors were collected from a woman aged 25 to 45 with Graves' hyperthyroidism that later progressed to Graves' ophthalmopathy. CDR3s include the opening cysteine and the closing phenylalanine or tryptophan. The order of the fields is J gene, D gene, V gene, clone size, CDR3 DNA, CDR3 protein. A D gene is named only where the DNA matches it firmly. Rows give clone size only sometimes, using once, few, many, or a class for an expanded clone.

TRBJ2-7	TRBD2	TRBV29-1	many	TGCAGCGGCCTAGACGGACAGCGGGAGTCTTACGAGCAGTACTTC	CSGLDGQRESYEQYF
TRBJ1-1	TRBD1	TRBV5-1	-	TGCGCCAGCAGCGGTGGGACAGGGGTTATTACTGAAGCTTTCTTT	CASSGGTGVITEAFF
TRBJ2-7	TRBD2	TRBV19	-	TGTGCCAGTAGTACGACTAGCGGCATCTACGAGCAGTACTTC	CASSTTSGIYEQYF
TRBJ2-3	-	TRBV18	many	TGTGCCAGCTCACCACCTAGCGCCGGTGGGAGCCCAGATACGCAGTATTTT	CASSPPSAGGSPDTQYF
TRBJ1-5	-	TRBV2	many	TGTGCCACCCGCGGGGGAACCAGCAATCAGCCCCAGCATTTT	CATRGGTSNQPQHF
TRBJ2-7	TRBD2	TRBV30	-	TGTGCCTGGAGTGCGACCAGAACTAGCGGGGTAACCTACGAGCAGTACTTC	CAWSATRTSGVTYEQYF
TRBJ2-6	-	TRBV4-1	few	TGCGCCAGCAGCCAAGATATTTACTCTGGGGCCAACGTCCTGACTTTC	CASSQDIYSGANVLTF
TRBJ2-5	TRBD2	TRBV6-2/TRBV6-3	many	TGTGCCAGCAGTGTCCGACTAGCGGGAGGAGAGACCCAGTACTTC	CASSVRLAGGETQYF
TRBJ2-7	-	TRBV7-3	many	TGTGCCAGCAGCTTAGACCCAGCATCCTACGAGCAGTACTTC	CASSLDPASYEQYF
TRBJ1-2	-	TRBV9	many	TGTGCCAGCAGCGGGATTGGACTCAACTATGGCTACACCTTC	CASSGIGLNYGYTF
TRBJ2-3	TRBD1	TRBV6-1	few	TGTGCCAGCACCCCCGGGACAGGGTTACAAGATACGCAGTATTTT	CASTPGTGLQDTQYF
TRBJ2-1	-	TRBV6-5	many	TGTGCCAGCAGTTACCGTAGAGAATACAATGAGCAGTTCTTC	CASSYRREYNEQFF
TRBJ1-1	-	TRBV27	many	TGTGCCAGCAGTCCGCCTTATGACACTGAAGCTTTCTTT	CASSPPYDTEAFF
TRBJ1-1	-	TRBV10-3	many	TGTGCCATAGGCTCGGACTTCTACACTGAAGCTTTCTTT	CAIGSDFYTEAFF
TRBJ2-7	-	TRBV6-2/TRBV6-3	many	TGTGCCAGCAGTTACCGCCGGGACCAAGCCTACGAGCAGTACTTC	CASSYRRDQAYEQYF
TRBJ2-3	-	TRBV27	-	TGTGCCAGCATGAACAGCCCGAACACAGATACGCAGTATTTT	CASMNSPNTDTQYF
TRBJ1-6	-	TRBV25-1	many	TGTGCCAGCATGCACCGGGACCCTTTCACCCTCCACTTT	CASMHRDPFTLHF
TRBJ2-5	TRBD2	TRBV18	many	TGTGCCAGCTCCCTCCAAGAGAGCGGGAGGCACTTCGGAGAGACCCAGTACTTC	CASSLQESGRHFGETQYF
TRBJ1-6	TRBD1	TRBV12-3/TRBV12-4	many	TGTGCCAGCGGCCGGACAGGGCGGAATTCACCCCTCCACTTT	CASGRTGRNSPLHF
TRBJ1-2	-	TRBV2	many	TGTGCCAGCAGTTCATTGTTATCTAACTATGGCTACACCTTC	CASSSLLSNYGYTF
TRBJ2-7	TRBD2	TRBV27	many	TGTGCCAGCAGTTCGCGTCCGGGACTAGCGGGAGACGAGCAGTACTTC	CASSSRPGLAGDEQYF
TRBJ1-1	-	TRBV14	-	TGTGCCAGCAGCCGAACCTTTACAACTGAAGCTTTCTTT	CASSRTFTTEAFF
TRBJ1-1	-	TRBV11-3	many	TGTGCCAGCAGCTCCCGGGGGGGGCCGAACACTGAAGCTTTCTTT	CASSSRGGPNTEAFF
TRBJ2-1	-	TRBV28	many	TGTGCCAGCAGTTCCTCGTGGAGGCGGTACAATGAGCAGTTCTTC	CASSSSWRRYNEQFF
TRBJ2-5	-	TRBV18	many	TGTGCCAGCTCACCATCTAGGACAGATCAAGAGACCCAGTACTTC	CASSPSRTDQETQYF
TRBJ2-7	TRBD2	TRBV19	-	TGTGCCAGCGCAAAGAGCGGGAGCTCCTACGAGCAGTACTTC	CASAKSGSSYEQYF